Included here is one TCR beta chain sequence, with context. V shed 4 bases and J shed 0 bases, with 7 bases lying between them. CDR1 and CDR2 (germline): MNHEY, SMNVEV (reference sequence). The CDR3 has 13 residues. A J-beta primer mix and a sample-barcoded 5' primer were used in a second PCR of roughly 6 to 11 cycles. All samples yielded 2.5 million or more CDR3-containing paired-end reads. TCRdb redid the calling of the 5' RACE reads with MiXCR, one entry per CDR3 protein. The data show some 670,000 distinct CDR3 sequences, with under 65% seen just once and approximately 13% held by the top ten. The sample comes from a study of blood T cells in healthy people across ages.

This receptor was obtained from a woman over 75 in good health. Sequencing used blood. This chain joins TRBV27 and TRBJ2-7; D call uncertain. The CDR3 region is CASSWKGSYEQYF. Written as DNA, the CDR3 is TGTGCCAGCAGTTGGAAAGGCTCCTACGAGCAGTACTTC.